What follows are 3 T cell receptor beta chains derived from one specimen sequenced in a study of T cells in Graves' hyperthyroidism and ophthalmopathy. TCR beta CDR3 regions were amplified from RNA transcripts. Initially, a first-round RT-PCR of the TCR CDR3 employed the HTBI primer set. Using its own MiXCR run on the multiplex PCR reads, TCRdb lists one record per CDR3 protein. The top ten hold about a sixth of the sample, which has some 360,000 distinct CDR3 sequences, less than 20% seen once. Sequencing was carried out using blood. Source of these receptors: a woman aged 40 to 50 with Graves' ophthalmopathy.

This clonotype was observed a few times. The chain uses TRBV6-1 and TRBJ2-5; 7 bases align to TRBD1. The CDR3 has 15 amino acids. Germline assignment: CDR1 MNHNS and CDR2 SASEGT. V lost 2 bases and J lost 4; bases outside the gene matches: 7. The CDR3: CASSENRGVRETQYF. The DNA of the CDR3 is TGTGCCAGCAGTGAAAACAGGGGAGTTAGAGAGACCCAGTACTTC.

A word on this clonotype: One junction end does not reproduce the germline sequence, and a read error may be involved. The V gene is TRBV24-1, the J gene TRBJ1-1; D is ambiguous. This CDR3 spans 11 amino acids. Per the germline V gene, CDR1 is KGHDR and CDR2 is SFDVKD. The CDR3 bases are TGTGCCATCGCCCACCTCAATGAAGCTTCCTTT. Residues: CAIAHLNEASF.

This rearrangement joins TRBV19 to TRBJ1-5; D ambiguous. V lost 4 bases, J lost 0 bases, and 16 bases lay in between. The CDR3 is made up of 17 amino acids. Germline-derived CDR1 and CDR2 are LNHDA and SQIVND (reference sequence). CDR3 residues: CASSTPSVVYSNQPQHF. The CDR3 nucleotides are TGTGCCAGTAGTACCCCCTCCGTGGTCTATAGCAATCAGCCCCAGCATTTT.